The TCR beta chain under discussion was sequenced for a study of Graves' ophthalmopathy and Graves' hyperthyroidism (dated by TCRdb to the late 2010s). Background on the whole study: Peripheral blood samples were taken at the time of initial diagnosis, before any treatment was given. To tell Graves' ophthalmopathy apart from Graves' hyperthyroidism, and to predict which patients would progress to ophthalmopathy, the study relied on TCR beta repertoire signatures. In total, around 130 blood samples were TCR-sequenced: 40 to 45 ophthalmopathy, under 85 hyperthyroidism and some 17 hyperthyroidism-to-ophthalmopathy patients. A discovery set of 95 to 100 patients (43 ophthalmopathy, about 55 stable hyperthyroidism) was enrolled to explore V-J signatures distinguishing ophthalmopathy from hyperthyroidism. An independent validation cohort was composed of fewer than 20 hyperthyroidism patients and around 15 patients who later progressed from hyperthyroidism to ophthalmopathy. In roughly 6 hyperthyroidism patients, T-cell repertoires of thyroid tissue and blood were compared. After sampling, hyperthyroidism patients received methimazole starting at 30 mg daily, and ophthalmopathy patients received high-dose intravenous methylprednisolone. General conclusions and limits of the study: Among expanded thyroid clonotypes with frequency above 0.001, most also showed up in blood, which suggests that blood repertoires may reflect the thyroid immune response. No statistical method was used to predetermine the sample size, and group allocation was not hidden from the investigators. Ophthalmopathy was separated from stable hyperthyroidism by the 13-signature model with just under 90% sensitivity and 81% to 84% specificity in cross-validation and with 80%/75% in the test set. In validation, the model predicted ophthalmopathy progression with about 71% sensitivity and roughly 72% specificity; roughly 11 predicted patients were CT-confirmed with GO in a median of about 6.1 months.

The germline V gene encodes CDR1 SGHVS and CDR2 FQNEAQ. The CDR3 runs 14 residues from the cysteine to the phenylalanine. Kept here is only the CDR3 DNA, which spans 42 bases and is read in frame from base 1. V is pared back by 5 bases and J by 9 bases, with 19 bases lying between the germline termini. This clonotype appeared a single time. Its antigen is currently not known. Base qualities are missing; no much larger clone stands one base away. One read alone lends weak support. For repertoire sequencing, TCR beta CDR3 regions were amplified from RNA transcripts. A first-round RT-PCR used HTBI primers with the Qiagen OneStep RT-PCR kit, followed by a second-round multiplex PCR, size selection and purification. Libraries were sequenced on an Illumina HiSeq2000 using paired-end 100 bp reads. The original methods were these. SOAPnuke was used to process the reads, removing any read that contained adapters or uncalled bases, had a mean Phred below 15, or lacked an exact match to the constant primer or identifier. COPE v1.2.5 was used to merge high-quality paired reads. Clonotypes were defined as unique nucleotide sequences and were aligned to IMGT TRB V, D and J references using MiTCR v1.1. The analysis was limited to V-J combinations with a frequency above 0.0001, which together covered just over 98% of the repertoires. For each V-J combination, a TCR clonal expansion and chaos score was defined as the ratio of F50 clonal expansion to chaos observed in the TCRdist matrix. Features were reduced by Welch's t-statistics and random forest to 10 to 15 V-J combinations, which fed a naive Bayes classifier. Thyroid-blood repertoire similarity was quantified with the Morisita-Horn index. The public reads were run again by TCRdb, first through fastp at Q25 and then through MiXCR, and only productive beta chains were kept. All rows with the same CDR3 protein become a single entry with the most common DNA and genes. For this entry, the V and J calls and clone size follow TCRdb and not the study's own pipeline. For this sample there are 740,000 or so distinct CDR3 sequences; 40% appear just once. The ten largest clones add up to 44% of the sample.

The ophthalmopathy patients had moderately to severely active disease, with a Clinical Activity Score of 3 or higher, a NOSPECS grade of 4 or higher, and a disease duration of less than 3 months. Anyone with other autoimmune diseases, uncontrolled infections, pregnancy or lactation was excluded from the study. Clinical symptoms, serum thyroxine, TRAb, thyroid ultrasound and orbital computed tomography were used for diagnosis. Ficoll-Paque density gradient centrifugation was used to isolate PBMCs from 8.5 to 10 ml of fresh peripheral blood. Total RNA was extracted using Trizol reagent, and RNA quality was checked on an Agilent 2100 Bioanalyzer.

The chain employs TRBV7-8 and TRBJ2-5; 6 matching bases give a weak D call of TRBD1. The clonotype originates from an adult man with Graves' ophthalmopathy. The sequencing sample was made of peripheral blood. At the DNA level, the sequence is TGTGCCAGCAGCAGGGTCAGGGGAGCTCAGCCCCAGTACTTC. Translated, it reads CASSRVRGAQPQYF. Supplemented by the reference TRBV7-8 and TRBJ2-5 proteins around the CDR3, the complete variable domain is GAGVSQSPRYKVAKRGQDVALRCDPISGHVSLFWYQQALGQGPEFLTYFQNEAQLDKSGLPSDRFFAERPEGSVSTLKIQRTQQEDSAVYLCASSRVRGAQPQYFGPGTRLLVL.